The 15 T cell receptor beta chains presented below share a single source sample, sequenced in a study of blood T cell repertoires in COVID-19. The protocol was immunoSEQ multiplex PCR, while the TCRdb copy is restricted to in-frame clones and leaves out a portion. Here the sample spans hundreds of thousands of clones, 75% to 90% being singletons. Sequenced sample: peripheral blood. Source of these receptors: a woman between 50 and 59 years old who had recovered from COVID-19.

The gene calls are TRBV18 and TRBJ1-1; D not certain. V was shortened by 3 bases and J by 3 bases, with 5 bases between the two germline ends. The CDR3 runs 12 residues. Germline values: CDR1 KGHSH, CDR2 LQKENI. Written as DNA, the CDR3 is TGTGCCAGCTCACCGGCCTACACTGAAGCTTTCTTT. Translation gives CASSPAYTEAFF.

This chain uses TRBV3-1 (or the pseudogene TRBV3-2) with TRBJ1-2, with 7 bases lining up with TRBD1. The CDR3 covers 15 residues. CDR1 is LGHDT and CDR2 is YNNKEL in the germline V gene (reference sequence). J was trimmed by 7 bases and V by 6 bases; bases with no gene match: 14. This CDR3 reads CASSPTGVKSGGYTF. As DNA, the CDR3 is TGTGCCAGCAGTCCTACAGGGGTAAAATCTGGTGGCTACACCTTC.

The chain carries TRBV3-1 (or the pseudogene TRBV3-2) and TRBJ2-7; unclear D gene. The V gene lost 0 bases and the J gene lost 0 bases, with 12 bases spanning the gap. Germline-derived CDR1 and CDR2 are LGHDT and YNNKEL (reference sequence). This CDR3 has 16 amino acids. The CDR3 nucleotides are TGTGCCAGCAGCCAAGATAACTTAAAGAGCTCCTACGAGCAGTACTTC. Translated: CASSQDNLKSSYEQYF.

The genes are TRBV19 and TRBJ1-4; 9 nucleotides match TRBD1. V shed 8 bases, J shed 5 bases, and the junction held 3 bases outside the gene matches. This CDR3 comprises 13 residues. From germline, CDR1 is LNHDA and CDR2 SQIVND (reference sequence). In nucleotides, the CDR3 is TGTGCCAGTCGGGACAGGGAGAATGAAAAACTGTTTTTT. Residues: CASRDRENEKLFF. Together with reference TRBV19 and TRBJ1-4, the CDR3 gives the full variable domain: DGGITQSPKYLFRKEGQNVTLSCEQNLNHDAMYWYRQDPGQGLRLIYYSQIVNDFQKGDIAEGYSVSREKKESFPLTVTSAQKNPTAFYLCASRDRENEKLFFGSGTQLSVL.

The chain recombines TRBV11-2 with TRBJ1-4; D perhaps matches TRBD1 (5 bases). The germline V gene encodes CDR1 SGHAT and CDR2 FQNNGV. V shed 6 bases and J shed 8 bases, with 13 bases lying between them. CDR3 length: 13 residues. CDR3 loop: CASRRGGGEKLFF. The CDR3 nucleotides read TGTGCCAGCAGAAGGGGAGGTGGGGAAAAACTGTTTTTT.

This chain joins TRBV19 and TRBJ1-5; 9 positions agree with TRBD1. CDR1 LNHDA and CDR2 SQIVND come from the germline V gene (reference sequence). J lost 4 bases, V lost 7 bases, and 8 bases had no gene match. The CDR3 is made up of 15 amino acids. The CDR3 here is CASTPGQGGNQPQHF. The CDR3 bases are TGTGCCAGTACCCCGGGACAGGGCGGGAATCAGCCCCAGCATTTT.

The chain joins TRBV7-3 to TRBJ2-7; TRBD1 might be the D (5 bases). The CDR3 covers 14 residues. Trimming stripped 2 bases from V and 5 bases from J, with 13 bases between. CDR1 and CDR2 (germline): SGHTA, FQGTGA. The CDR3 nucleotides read TGTGCCAGCAGCTTACAGGGCCTAGAGAACGAGCAGTACTTC. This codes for CASSLQGLENEQYF.

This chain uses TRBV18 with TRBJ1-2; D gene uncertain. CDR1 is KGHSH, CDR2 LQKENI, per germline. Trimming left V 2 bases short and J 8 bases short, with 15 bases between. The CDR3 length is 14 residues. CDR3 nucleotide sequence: TGTGCCAGCTCACCAATACGAAACCTATGGGGCTACACCTTC. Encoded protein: CASSPIRNLWGYTF.

Here the CDR3 DNA reads TGTGCCAGCAGGACTAGCGGGAGGTCCAATGAGCAGTTCTTC. Amino acid sequence: CASRTSGRSNEQFF. The chain employs TRBV7-6 and TRBJ2-1; TRBD2 agrees at 13 bases. V shed 6 bases, J shed 6 bases, and the junction held 2 bases outside the gene matches. Germline values: CDR1 SGHVS, CDR2 FNYEAQ. This CDR3 contains 14 residues.

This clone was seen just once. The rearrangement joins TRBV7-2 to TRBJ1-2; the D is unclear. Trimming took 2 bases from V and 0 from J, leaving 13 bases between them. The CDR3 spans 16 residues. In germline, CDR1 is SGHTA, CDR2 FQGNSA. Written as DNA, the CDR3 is TGTGCCAGCAGCTTAAGGAGAGCCCAAGCTAACTATGGCTACACCTTC. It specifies CASSLRRAQANYGYTF. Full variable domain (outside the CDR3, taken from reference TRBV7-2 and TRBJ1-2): GAGVSQSPSNKVTEKGKDVELRCDPISGHTALYWYRQSLGQGLEFLIYFQGNSAPDKSGLPSDRFSAERTGGSVSTLTIQRTQQEDSAVYLCASSLRRAQANYGYTFGSGTRLTVV.

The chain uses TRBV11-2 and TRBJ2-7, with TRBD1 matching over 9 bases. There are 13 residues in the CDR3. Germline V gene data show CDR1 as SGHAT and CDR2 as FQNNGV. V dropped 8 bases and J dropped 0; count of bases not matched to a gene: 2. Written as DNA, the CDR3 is TGTGCCAGCGGGGGACAGGGCTCCTACGAGCAGTACTTC. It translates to CASGGQGSYEQYF.

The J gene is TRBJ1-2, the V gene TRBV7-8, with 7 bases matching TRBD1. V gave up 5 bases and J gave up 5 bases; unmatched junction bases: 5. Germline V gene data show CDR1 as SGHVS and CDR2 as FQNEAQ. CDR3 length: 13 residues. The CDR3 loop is CASSRDRFYGYTF. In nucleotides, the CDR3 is TGTGCCAGCAGCCGGGACAGATTTTATGGCTACACCTTC. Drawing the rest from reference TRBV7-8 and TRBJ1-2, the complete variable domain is GAGVSQSPRYKVAKRGQDVALRCDPISGHVSLFWYQQALGQGPEFLTYFQNEAQLDKSGLPSDRFFAERPEGSVSTLKIQRTQQEDSAVYLCASSRDRFYGYTFGSGTRLTVV.

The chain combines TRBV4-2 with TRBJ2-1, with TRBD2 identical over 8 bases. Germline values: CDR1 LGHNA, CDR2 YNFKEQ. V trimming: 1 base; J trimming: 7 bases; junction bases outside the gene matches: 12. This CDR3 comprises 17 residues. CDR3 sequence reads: CASSQALLADLLNEQFF. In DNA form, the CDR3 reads TGTGCCAGCAGCCAAGCGTTACTAGCGGACTTACTAAATGAGCAGTTCTTC.

The CDR3 bases are TGTGCCAGCAGTCCTCGACAGGGGGCCGGCTACACCTTC. Translation gives CASSPRQGAGYTF. The V and J genes are TRBV6-5 and TRBJ1-2; 10 nucleotides agree with TRBD1. The CDR3 is 13 amino acids. V dropped 5 bases and J dropped 8; count of bases not matched to a gene: 5. Germline CDR1 and CDR2: MNHEY and SVGAGI.

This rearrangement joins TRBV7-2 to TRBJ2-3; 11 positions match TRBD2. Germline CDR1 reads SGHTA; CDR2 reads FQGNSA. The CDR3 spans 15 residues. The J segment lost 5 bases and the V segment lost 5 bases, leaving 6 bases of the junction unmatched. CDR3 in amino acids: CASSGSGGAGDTQYF. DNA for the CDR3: TGTGCCAGCAGCGGTAGCGGGGGGGCCGGAGATACGCAGTATTTT.